Each of the 6 T cell receptor beta chains below was sequenced from the same sample in a study of beta chain features in type 1 diabetes. Regarding the study as a whole: Type 1 diabetes patients had moderately but significantly shorter TCRB CDR3s in all four CD4+ subsets.

No antigen has been identified for these receptors. Of the isolated RNA, all was reverse transcribed, and so the sequenced material was expressed TCRB transcripts. Repertoires were generated with immunoSEQ multiplex PCR, while TCRdb's copy carries only in-frame clones and drops some. The sample lists some 330,000 clones, roughly 12% occurring once. The sample comprised naive CD4+ T cells from blood. These receptors were collected from a woman between 18 and 29 years old with type 1 diabetes.

V usage is TRBV7-9 and J usage is TRBJ2-5, with 14 nucleotides matching TRBD2. Trimming cost V 3 bases and J 5 bases; bases outside gene matches: 2. This CDR3 has 15 residues. The V gene's germline CDR1 is SEHNR and CDR2 FQNEAQ (reference sequence). CDR3 sequence (DNA): TGTGCCAGCAGCTTGGGACTAGCGGGAGTGGAGACCCAGTACTTC. Its translation is CASSLGLAGVETQYF.

This sequence joins TRBV29-1 and TRBJ1-1; TRBD1 matches at 9 bases. Per the germline V gene, CDR1 is SQVTM and CDR2 is ANQGSEA. The CDR3 totals 16 residues. The trim removed 0 bases at V and 2 bases at J, leaving 7 bases unmatched. CDR3 sequence (DNA): TGCAGCGTTGAAGAAAGACAGGGGGTGTCAAACACTGAAGCTTTCTTT. This translates into CSVEERQGVSNTEAFF.

This chain links TRBV4-3 with TRBJ2-3, with D possibly being TRBD2 (6 bases). V was trimmed by 4 bases and J by 5 bases, leaving 16 bases between them. Germline values: CDR1 LGHNA, CDR2 YSLEER. The CDR3 has 15 amino acids. The CDR3 loop is CASSPGPRRGDTQYF. CDR3 nucleotides: TGCGCCAGCAGCCCAGGGCCGCGGAGGGGAGATACGCAGTATTTT.

The J gene is TRBJ2-6, the V gene TRBV27; D remains unclear. V gave up 3 bases and J gave up 0 bases, with 6 bases separating them. Germline lookup yields CDR1 MNHEY and CDR2 SMNVEV (reference sequence). The CDR3 covers 15 residues. CDR3 amino acids: CASSFRSSGANVLTF. For the CDR3, the DNA is TGTGCCAGCAGTTTCCGGTCCTCTGGGGCCAACGTCCTGACTTTC.

CDR3 sequence reads: CASSGGVLRSETQYF. The DNA of the CDR3 is TGTGCCAGCAGCGGGGGGGTGCTGCGTAGTGAGACCCAGTACTTC. The rearrangement joins TRBV9 to TRBJ2-5; D may be TRBD2 (6 bases). Germline-derived CDR1 and CDR2 are SGDLS and YYNGEE. The CDR3 loop spans 15 amino acids. Trimming removed 3 bases at V and 5 bases at J, with 17 bases between. The full variable domain, its missing parts supplied by reference TRBV9 and TRBJ2-5, is DSGVTQTPKHLITATGQRVTLRCSPRSGDLSVYWYQQSLDQGLQFLIQYYNGEERAKGNILERFSAQQFPDLHSELNLSSLELGDSALYFCASSGGVLRSETQYFGPGTRLLVL.

This clone was seen a few times. CDR3 in DNA: TGTGCCAGCGGAGCTGAGACCCAGTACTTC. This translates into CASGAETQYF. The chain has TRBV7-6 and TRBJ2-5; D unresolved. The CDR3 is made up of 10 amino acids. Germline CDR1 and CDR2: SGHVS and FNYEAQ. V was shortened by 8 bases and J by 5 bases, with 6 bases between the two germline ends. Drawing the rest from reference TRBV7-6 and TRBJ2-5, the complete variable domain is GAGVSQSPRYKVTKRGQDVALRCDPISGHVSLYWYRQALGQGPEFLTYFNYEAQQDKSGLPNDRFSAERPEGSISTLTIQRTEQRDSAMYRCASGAETQYFGPGTRLLVL.